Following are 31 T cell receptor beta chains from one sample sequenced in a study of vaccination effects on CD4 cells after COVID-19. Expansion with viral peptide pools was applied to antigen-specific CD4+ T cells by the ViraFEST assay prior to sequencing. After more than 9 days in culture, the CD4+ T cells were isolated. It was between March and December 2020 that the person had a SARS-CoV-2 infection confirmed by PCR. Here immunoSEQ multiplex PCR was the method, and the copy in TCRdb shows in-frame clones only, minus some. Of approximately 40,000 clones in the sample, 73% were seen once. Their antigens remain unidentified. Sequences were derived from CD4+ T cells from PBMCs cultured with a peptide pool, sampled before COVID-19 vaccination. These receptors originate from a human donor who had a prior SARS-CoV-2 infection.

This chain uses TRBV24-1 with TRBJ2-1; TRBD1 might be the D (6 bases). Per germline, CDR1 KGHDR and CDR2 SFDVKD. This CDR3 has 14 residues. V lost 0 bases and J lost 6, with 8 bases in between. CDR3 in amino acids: CATSDLWDTNEQFF. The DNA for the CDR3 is TGTGCCACCAGTGATTTGTGGGACACCAATGAGCAGTTCTTC.

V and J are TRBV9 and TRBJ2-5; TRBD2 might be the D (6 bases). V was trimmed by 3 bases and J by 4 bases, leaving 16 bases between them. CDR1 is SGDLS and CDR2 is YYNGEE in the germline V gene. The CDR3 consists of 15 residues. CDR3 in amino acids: CASSGGGGPGETQYF. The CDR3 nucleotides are TGTGCCAGCAGCGGCGGAGGAGGGCCGGGAGAGACCCAGTACTTC.

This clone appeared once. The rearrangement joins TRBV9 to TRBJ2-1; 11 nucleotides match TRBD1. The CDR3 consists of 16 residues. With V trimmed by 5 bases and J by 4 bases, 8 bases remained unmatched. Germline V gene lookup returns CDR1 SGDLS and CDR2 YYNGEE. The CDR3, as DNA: TGTGCCAGCAGTTATTCCGGGACAGGGGGTTACAATGAGCAGTTCTTC. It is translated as CASSYSGTGGYNEQFF.

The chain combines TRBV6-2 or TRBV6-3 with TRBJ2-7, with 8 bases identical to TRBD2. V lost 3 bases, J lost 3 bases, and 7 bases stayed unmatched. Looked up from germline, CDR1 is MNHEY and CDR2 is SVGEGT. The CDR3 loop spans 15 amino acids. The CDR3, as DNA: TGTGCCAGCAGTTATGGGCGGGAGGTCATCTACGAGCAGTACTTC. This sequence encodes CASSYGREVIYEQYF.

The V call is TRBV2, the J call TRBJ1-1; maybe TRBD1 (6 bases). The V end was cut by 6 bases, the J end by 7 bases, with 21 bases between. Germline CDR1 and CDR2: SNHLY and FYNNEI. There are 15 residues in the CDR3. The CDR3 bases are TGTGCCAGCAGCCCCAGTACAGGGCAAGGAATTGAAGCTTTCTTT. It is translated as CASSPSTGQGIEAFF.

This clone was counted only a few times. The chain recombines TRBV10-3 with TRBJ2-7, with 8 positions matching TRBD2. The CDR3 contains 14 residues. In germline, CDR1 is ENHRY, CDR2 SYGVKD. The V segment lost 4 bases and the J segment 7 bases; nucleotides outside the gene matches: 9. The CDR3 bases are TGTGCCATCAGTGGGACTAGCCGGGCACGGGAGCAGTACTTC. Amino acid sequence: CAISGTSRAREQYF.

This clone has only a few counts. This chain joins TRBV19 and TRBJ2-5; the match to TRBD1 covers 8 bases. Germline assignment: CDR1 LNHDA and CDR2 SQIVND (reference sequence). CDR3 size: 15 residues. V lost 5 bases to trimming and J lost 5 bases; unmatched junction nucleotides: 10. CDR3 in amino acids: CASSAGTGGAETQYF. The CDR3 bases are TGTGCCAGTAGTGCGGGGACAGGAGGGGCTGAGACCCAGTACTTC. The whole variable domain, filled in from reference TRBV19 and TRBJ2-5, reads DGGITQSPKYLFRKEGQNVTLSCEQNLNHDAMYWYRQDPGQGLRLIYYSQIVNDFQKGDIAEGYSVSREKKESFPLTVTSAQKNPTAFYLCASSAGTGGAETQYFGPGTRLLVL.

CDR3 in amino acids: CASSSNRGSGANVLTF. Here the CDR3 DNA reads TGTGCCAGCAGCTCAAATAGGGGCTCTGGGGCCAACGTCCTGACTTTC. The chain joins TRBV6-2 or TRBV6-3 to TRBJ2-6; possibly TRBD1 for D (5 bases). This CDR3 comprises 16 residues. Looked up from germline, CDR1 is MNHEY and CDR2 is SVGEGT. V dropped 6 bases and J dropped 0 bases, with 12 bases sitting between them.

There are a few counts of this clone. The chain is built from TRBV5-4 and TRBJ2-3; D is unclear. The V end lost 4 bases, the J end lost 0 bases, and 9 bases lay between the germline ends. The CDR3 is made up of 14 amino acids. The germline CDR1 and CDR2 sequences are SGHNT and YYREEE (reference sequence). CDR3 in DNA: TGTGCCAGCAGCCCCTCCGGTAGCACAGATACGCAGTATTTT. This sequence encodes CASSPSGSTDTQYF.

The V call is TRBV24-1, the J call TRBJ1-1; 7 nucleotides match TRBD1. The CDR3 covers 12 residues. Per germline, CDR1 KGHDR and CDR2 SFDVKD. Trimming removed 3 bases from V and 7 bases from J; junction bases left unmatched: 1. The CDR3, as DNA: TGTGCCACCAGTGATGGGGACAGTGAAGCTTTCTTT. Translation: CATSDGDSEAFF.

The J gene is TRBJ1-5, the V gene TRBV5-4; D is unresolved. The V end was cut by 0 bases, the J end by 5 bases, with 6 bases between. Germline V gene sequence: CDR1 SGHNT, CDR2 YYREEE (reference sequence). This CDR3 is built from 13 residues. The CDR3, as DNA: TGTGCCAGCAGCTTGGGGGTAGATCAGCCCCAGCATTTT. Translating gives CASSLGVDQPQHF.

CDR3 bases: TGCGCCAGCAGCTTGGGGACAGGAGTCAATCAGCCCCAGCATTTT. Its protein is CASSLGTGVNQPQHF. The chain links TRBV5-1 to TRBJ1-5; 7 bases line up with TRBD1. The CDR3 has 15 residues. Germline V CDR1 and CDR2: SGHRS, YFSETQ. The V segment lost 0 bases and the J segment 3 bases; nucleotides outside the gene matches: 3.

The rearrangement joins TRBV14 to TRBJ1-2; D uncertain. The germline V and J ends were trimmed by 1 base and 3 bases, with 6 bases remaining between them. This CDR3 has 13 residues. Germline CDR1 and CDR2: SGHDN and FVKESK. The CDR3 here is CASSQGGHYGYTF. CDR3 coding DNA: TGTGCCAGCAGCCAAGGAGGACACTATGGCTACACCTTC.

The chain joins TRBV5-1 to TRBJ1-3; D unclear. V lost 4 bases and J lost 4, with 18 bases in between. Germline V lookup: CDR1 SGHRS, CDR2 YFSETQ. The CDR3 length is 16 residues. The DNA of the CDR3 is TGCGCCAGCAGCCCGGAGGCAGTCTTTACAGGAAACACCATATATTTT. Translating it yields CASSPEAVFTGNTIYF.

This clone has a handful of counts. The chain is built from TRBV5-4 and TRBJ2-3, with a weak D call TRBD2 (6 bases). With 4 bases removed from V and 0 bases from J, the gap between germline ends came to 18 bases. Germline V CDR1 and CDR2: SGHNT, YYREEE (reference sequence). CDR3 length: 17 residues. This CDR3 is CASSPSGHPMSTDTQYF. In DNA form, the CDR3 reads TGTGCCAGCAGCCCAAGCGGGCACCCGATGAGCACAGATACGCAGTATTTT.

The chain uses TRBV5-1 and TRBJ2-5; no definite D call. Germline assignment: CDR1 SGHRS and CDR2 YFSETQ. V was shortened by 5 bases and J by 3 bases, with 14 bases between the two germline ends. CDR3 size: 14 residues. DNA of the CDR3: TGCGCCAGCAGGGTTCTGGGCGGAGAAGAGACCCAGTACTTC. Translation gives CASRVLGGEETQYF.

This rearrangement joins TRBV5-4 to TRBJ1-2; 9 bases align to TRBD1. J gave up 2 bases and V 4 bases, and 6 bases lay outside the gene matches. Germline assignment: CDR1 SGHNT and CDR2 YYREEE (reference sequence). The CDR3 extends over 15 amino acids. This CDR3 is CASSGEDRGNYGYTF. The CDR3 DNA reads TGTGCCAGCAGCGGAGAGGACAGGGGAAACTATGGCTACACCTTC.

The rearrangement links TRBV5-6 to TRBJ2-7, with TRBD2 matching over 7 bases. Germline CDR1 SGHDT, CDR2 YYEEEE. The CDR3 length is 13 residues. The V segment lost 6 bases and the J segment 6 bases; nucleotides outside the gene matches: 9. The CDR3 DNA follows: TGTGCCAGCATCCTCGGGGGGTACGGCGAGCAGTACTTC. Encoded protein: CASILGGYGEQYF.

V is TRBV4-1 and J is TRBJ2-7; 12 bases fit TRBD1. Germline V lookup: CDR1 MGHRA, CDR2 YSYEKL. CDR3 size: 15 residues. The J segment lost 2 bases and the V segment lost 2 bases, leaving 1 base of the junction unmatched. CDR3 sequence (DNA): TGCGCCAGCAGCCAATGGGACAGGGGGCCCTACGAGCAGTACTTC. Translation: CASSQWDRGPYEQYF.

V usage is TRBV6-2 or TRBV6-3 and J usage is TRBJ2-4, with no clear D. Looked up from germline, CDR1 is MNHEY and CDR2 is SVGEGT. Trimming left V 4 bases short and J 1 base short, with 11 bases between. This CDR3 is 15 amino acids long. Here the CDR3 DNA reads TGTGCCAGCAGTTTCTCCCTAGGCGCCAAAAACATTCAGTACTTC. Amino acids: CASSFSLGAKNIQYF.

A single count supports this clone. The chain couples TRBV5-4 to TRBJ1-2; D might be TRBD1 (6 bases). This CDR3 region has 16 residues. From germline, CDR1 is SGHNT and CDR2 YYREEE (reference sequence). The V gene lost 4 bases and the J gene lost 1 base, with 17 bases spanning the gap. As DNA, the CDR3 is TGTGCCAGCAGCCGTACCCGGGACAAGCTTAACTATGGCTACACCTTC. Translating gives CASSRTRDKLNYGYTF. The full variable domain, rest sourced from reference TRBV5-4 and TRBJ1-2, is ETGVTQSPTHLIKTRGQQVTLRCSSQSGHNTVSWYQQALGQGPQFIFQYYREEENGRGNFPPRFSGLQFPNYSSELNVNALELDDSALYLCASSRTRDKLNYGYTFGSGTRLTVV.

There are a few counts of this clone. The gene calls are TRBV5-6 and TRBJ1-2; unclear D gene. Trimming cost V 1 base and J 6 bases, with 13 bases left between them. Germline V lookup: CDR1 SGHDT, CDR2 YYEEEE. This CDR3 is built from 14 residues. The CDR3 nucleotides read TGTGCCAGCAGCTTGCTTGCCCCTGCGGATGGCTACACCTTC. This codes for CASSLLAPADGYTF.

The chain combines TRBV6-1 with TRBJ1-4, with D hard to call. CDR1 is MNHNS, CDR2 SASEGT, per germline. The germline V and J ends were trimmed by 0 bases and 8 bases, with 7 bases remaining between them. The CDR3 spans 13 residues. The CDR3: CASSEASGEKLFF. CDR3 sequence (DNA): TGTGCCAGCAGTGAAGCGAGTGGGGAAAAACTGTTTTTT.

CDR3 bases: TGTGCCTGGAGTGTATCTGGCACAGATACGCAGTATTTT. This translates into CAWSVSGTDTQYF. The chain joins TRBV30 to TRBJ2-3; D is ambiguous. V lost 0 bases to trimming and J lost 1 base, with 5 bases between them. The CDR3 sequence is 13 residues long. Looked up from germline, CDR1 is GTSNPN and CDR2 is SVGIG (reference sequence). Drawing the rest from reference TRBV30 and TRBJ2-3, the complete variable domain is SQTIHQWPATLVQPVGSPLSLECTVEGTSNPNLYWYRQAAGRGLQLLFYSVGIGQISSEVPQNLSASRPQDRQFILSSKKLLLSDSGFYLCAWSVSGTDTQYFGPGTRLTVL.

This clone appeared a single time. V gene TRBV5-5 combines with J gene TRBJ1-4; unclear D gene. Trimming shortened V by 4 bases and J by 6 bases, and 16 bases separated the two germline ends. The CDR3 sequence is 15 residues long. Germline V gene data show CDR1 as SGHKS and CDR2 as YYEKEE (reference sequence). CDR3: CASSPVGRVDEKLFF. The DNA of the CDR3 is TGTGCCAGCAGCCCCGTGGGGAGGGTTGATGAAAAACTGTTTTTT.

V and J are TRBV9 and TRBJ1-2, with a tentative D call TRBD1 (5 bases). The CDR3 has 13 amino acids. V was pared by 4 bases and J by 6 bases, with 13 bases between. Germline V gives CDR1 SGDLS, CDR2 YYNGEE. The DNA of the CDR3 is TGTGCCAGCAGCCCAGAACCGGGGGATGGCTACACCTTC. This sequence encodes CASSPEPGDGYTF.

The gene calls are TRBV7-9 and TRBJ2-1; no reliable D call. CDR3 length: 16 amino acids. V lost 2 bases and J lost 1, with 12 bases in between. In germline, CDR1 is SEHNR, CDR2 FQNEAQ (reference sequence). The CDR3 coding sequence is TGTGCCAGCAGCTTACTTCCTCAGATTTCCTACAATGAGCAGTTCTTC. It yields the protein CASSLLPQISYNEQFF. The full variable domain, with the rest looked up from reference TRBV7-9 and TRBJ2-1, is DTGVSQNPRHKITKRGQNVTFRCDPISEHNRLYWYRQTLGQGPEFLTYFQNEAQLEKSRLLSDRFSAERPKGSFSTLEIQRTEQGDSAMYLCASSLLPQISYNEQFFGPGTRLTVL.

The CDR3 spells CASSYGGNYGYTF. CDR3 coding DNA: TGTGCCAGCAGTTACGGGGGTAACTATGGCTACACCTTC. The chain is built from TRBV6-5 and TRBJ1-2, with D possibly being TRBD1 (5 bases). V gave up 2 bases and J gave up 1 base, with 5 bases separating them. The CDR3 is 13 amino acids. Germline V gene sequence: CDR1 MNHEY, CDR2 SVGAGI.

CDR3 coding DNA: TGTGCCAGTCCGGGACTACGGCATGAGCAGTTCTTC. Protein: CASPGLRHEQFF. The chain recombines TRBV2 with TRBJ2-1; 7 bases match TRBD2. Trimming removed 9 bases from V and 8 bases from J; junction bases left unmatched: 7. CDR1 and CDR2 (germline): SNHLY, FYNNEI. CDR3 length: 12 amino acids.

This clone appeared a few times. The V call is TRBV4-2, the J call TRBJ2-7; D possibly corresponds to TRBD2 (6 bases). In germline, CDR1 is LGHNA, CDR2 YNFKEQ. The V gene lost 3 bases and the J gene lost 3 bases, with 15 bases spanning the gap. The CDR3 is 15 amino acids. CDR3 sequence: CASSQRPGDVYEQYF. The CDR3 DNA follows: TGTGCCAGCAGCCAGAGGCCGGGGGATGTCTACGAGCAGTACTTC.

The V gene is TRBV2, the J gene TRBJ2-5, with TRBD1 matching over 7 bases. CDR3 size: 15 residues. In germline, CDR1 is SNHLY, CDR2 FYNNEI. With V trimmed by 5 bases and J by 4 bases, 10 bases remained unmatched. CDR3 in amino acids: CASSSITGVGETQYF. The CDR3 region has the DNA TGTGCCAGCAGTTCCATCACAGGGGTGGGAGAGACCCAGTACTTC.